This T cell receptor beta chain was identified during a study of shared clonotypes between healthy human individuals. Study-level information: Sampling drew on donors who were two women and a few men aged 18 to 49. General study findings and limits: Non-shared clonotypes were found to have lower generation probabilities than the clonotypes that were shared by all four of the sorted-subset donors.

CD45RO-negative, CCR7-selected cells formed the naive CD8 fraction, which excluded terminally differentiated effector memory CD45RA+ cells. Of note for this clone: No antigen is known for it.

This CDR3 contains 16 residues. The V and J ends lost 6 bases and 3 bases, in that order; junction bases with no gene match: 11. Germline CDR1 MDHEN, CDR2 SYDVKM. Every subset had its genomic DNA shared out evenly among several immunoSEQ plates. Profiling relied on immunoSEQ multiplex PCR, and the TCRdb table lists in-frame clones only, not all of them. Here the sample spans about 1.9 million clones, approximately 92% being singletons. The sequence was collected from a man aged 18 to 29 in good health. Some clones in this sample may be carry-over from other donors' samples. The rearrangement joins TRBV28 to TRBJ2-3, with 8 positions matching TRBD2. The sequencing sample was made of naive CD8+ T cells from PBMCs. For the CDR3, the DNA is TGTGCCAGCAGCCCCGCCCCGGCGGGAGGAACAGATACGCAGTATTTT. It translates to CASSPAPAGGTDTQYF.